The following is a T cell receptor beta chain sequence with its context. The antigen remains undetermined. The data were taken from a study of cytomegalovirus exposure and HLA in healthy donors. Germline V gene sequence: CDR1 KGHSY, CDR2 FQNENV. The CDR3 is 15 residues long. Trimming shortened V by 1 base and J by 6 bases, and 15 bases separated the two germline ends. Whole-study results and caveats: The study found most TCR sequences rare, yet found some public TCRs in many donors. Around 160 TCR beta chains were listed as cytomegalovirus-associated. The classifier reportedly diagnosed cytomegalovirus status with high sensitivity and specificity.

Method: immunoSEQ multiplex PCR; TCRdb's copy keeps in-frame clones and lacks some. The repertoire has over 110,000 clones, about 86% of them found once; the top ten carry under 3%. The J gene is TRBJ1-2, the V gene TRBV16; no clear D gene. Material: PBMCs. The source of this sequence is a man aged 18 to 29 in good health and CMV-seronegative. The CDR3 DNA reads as TGTGCCAGCAGCCAATTCCCTAGCCGGGGTGATGGCTACACCTTC. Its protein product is CASSQFPSRGDGYTF.